This entry lists 30 T cell receptor beta chains sequenced from one sample in a study of CD8+CD57+ T cells in acquired aplastic anemia (dated by TCRdb to the late 2010s). Flow cytometry had shown CD8+CD57+ cell expansion in the patients selected for sequencing. TCRdb names Illumina HiSeq 2000 as the instrument used. Profiling of TCR beta VDJ combinations and CDR3 sequences used genomic DNA as the template. TCRdb ran its own pipeline on the public reads, namely fastp trimming at Q25 and MiXCR clone calling, and kept in-frame beta chains. Rows are unified per CDR3 protein, each entry keeping the most common DNA and genes. The sample records approximately 180,000 distinct CDR3 sequences, less than 60% of which are singletons. In total, the top ten clones hold about 1.7% of the sample. Material: sorted CD4+, CD8+, or CD8+CD57+ T cells (not recorded which) from PBMCs. These receptors originate from a human donor with aplastic anemia.

This sequence joins TRBV6-2 or TRBV6-3 and TRBJ1-6; perhaps TRBD1 as D (6 bases). V was trimmed by 0 bases and J by 7 bases, leaving 19 bases between them. This CDR3 is 18 amino acids long. CDR1 and CDR2 (germline): MNHEY, SVGEGT. CDR3 sequence (DNA): TGTGCCAGCAGTTACTCAAACAAACACAGGGTTACGAATTCACCCCTCCACTTT. This codes for CASSYSNKHRVTNSPLHF.

This clonotype was counted at least ten times. An end of the junction does not agree with germline; a read error may underlie this. CDR3 sequence (DNA): TGTGCCAGCAGCTTGAAGTCGGGACAGTGGCTCTTC. It specifies CASSLKSGQWLF. This chain uses TRBV5-6 with TRBJ2-1; 7 bases are shared with TRBD1. The CDR3 is made up of 12 amino acids. CDR1 is SGHDT and CDR2 is YYEEEE in the germline V gene.

The V and J genes are TRBV20-1 and TRBJ1-2; perhaps TRBD1 as D (5 bases). Between the trimmed V and J ends, which lost 2 bases and 2 bases, there was a span of 15 bases. The CDR3 has 15 amino acids. Germline-derived CDR1 and CDR2 are DFQATT and SNEGSKA (reference sequence). The CDR3 loop reads CSARHTADINYGYTF. CDR3 DNA sequence: TGCAGTGCTAGACACACCGCGGACATAAACTATGGCTACACCTTC.

The V gene is TRBV20-1, the J gene TRBJ1-2; the match to TRBD1 covers 7 bases. V was pared by 6 bases and J by 4 bases, with 11 bases of the junction left unmatched. This CDR3 has 14 amino acids. Germline V gives CDR1 DFQATT, CDR2 SNEGSKA (reference sequence). The CDR3 sequence is CSASSSGTVYGYTF. In DNA, the CDR3 is TGCAGTGCCAGCAGCTCCGGGACAGTCTATGGCTACACCTTC.

This clonotype was observed at least ten times. The rearrangement uses TRBV15 and TRBJ2-5; possibly TRBD2 for D (6 bases). Germline lookup yields CDR1 LNHNV and CDR2 YYDKDF (reference sequence). The CDR3 consists of 16 residues. V shed 0 bases and J shed 1 base, with 12 bases lying between them. The CDR3 bases are TGTGCCACCAGCAGAGATCAACGGGGACTCCAAGAGACCCAGTACTTC. Its translation is CATSRDQRGLQETQYF. Complete variable domain (other parts from reference TRBV15 and TRBJ2-5): DAMVIQNPRYQVTQFGKPVTLSCSQTLNHNVMYWYQQKSSQAPKLLFHYYDKDFNNEADTPDNFQSRRPNTSFCFLDIRSPGLGDTAMYLCATSRDQRGLQETQYFGPGTRLLVL.

This clonotype has only a few counts. The rearrangement uses TRBV7-6 and TRBJ2-5; TRBD2 aligns across 7 bases. The junction had 9 bases not matched to a gene; V was cut back by 5 bases and J by 3 bases. Germline V gene sequence: CDR1 SGHVS, CDR2 FNYEAQ. The CDR3 sequence is 15 residues long. CDR3: CASSPSLLAEETQYF. The CDR3 bases are TGTGCCAGCAGCCCCTCTCTCCTAGCGGAAGAGACCCAGTACTTC.

This clonotype occurred many times. J is TRBJ2-3 and V is TRBV11-2, with D maybe TRBD2 (7 bases). The germline gives CDR1 SGHAT, CDR2 FQNNGV. The CDR3 runs to 18 residues. V lost 5 bases, J lost 0 bases, and 21 bases lay in between. In nucleotides, the CDR3 is TGTGCCAGCAGCACCGCTAGGGGGGGAGGGCCGAGCACAGATACGCAGTATTTT. Encoded protein: CASSTARGGGPSTDTQYF.

V gene TRBV20-1 combines with J gene TRBJ2-7, with D hard to call. Trimming shortened V by 0 bases and J by 1 base, and 13 bases separated the two germline ends. The length of the CDR3 is 15 residues. Germline-derived CDR1 and CDR2 are DFQATT and SNEGSKA (reference sequence). CDR3 sequence (DNA): TGCAGTGCTAGAGATCTAAGGGCAGGATCCTACGAGCAGTACTTC. As protein: CSARDLRAGSYEQYF.

The chain couples TRBV2 to TRBJ1-5; D not certain. Trimming removed 5 bases at V and 5 bases at J, with 10 bases between. Germline lookup yields CDR1 SNHLY and CDR2 FYNNEI. This CDR3 region has 13 residues. Written as DNA, the CDR3 is TGTGCCAGCAGTTTCGCCTACGATCAGCCCCAGCATTTT. Residues: CASSFAYDQPQHF.

This clonotype was observed at least ten times. V usage is TRBV10-3 and J usage is TRBJ2-7, with D tentatively TRBD1 or TRBD2 (5 bases each). Per germline, CDR1 ENHRY and CDR2 SYGVKD. V lost 5 bases to trimming and J lost 2 bases, with 10 bases between them. This CDR3 has 13 amino acids. CDR3 nucleotides: TGTGCCATCAGTTCGGGGCCCACCTACGAGCAGTACTTC. It specifies CAISSGPTYEQYF.

In its sample, this clonotype was seen a few times. The V and J genes are TRBV7-9 and TRBJ2-7, with D unresolved. The CDR3 contains 12 residues. Germline CDR1 reads SEHNR; CDR2 reads FQNEAQ (reference sequence). V was shortened by 3 bases and J by 5 bases, with 8 bases between the two germline ends. In DNA, the CDR3 is TGTGCCAGCAGCTTTCTTTTCCACGAGCAGTACTTC. It specifies CASSFLFHEQYF.

In its sample, this clonotype was seen a few times. The chain joins TRBV7-9 to TRBJ2-7, with D perhaps TRBD1 or TRBD2 (5 bases each). V lost 5 bases, J lost 5 bases, and 10 bases lay in between. The CDR3 sequence is 12 residues long. Germline V CDR1 and CDR2: SEHNR, FQNEAQ (reference sequence). The CDR3 loop reads CASSLRDHEQYF. The CDR3 DNA reads as TGTGCCAGCAGCCTCCGGGACCACGAGCAGTACTTC.

Only a few counts were recorded for this clonotype. The gene calls are TRBV9 and TRBJ2-5; TRBD2 might be the D (5 bases). Germline V CDR1 and CDR2: SGDLS, YYNGEE. V gave up 3 bases and J gave up 5 bases, with 8 bases separating them. This CDR3 spans 12 amino acids. CDR3 sequence: CASSAGWETQYF. CDR3 sequence (DNA): TGTGCCAGCAGCGCGGGGTGGGAGACCCAGTACTTC.

V and J are TRBV7-8 and TRBJ2-3; TRBD2 aligns across 7 bases. Germline V gene sequence: CDR1 SGHVS, CDR2 FQNEAQ. This CDR3 region has 16 residues. Trimming took 5 bases from V and 4 from J; bases not matched to a gene: 12. The CDR3 protein is CASSPGTRGGSDTQYF. The CDR3 DNA sequence: TGTGCCAGCAGCCCGGGGACCCGCGGGGGATCAGATACGCAGTATTTT. The entire variable domain, with the rest obtained from reference TRBV7-8 and TRBJ2-3, is as follows: GAGVSQSPRYKVAKRGQDVALRCDPISGHVSLFWYQQALGQGPEFLTYFQNEAQLDKSGLPSDRFFAERPEGSVSTLKIQRTQQEDSAVYLCASSPGTRGGSDTQYFGPGTRLTVL.

The sample holds many counts of this clonotype. This chain links TRBV5-1 with TRBJ1-1; possible D gene TRBD1, 5 bases. Germline V gene lookup returns CDR1 SGHRS and CDR2 YFSETQ. This CDR3 is built from 14 residues. V lost 1 base, J lost 4 bases, and 11 bases lay in between. This chain's CDR3 is CASSLSGGVTEAFF. CDR3 DNA sequence: TGCGCCAGCAGCTTGTCCGGGGGAGTCACTGAAGCTTTCTTT.

The chain couples TRBV10-3 to TRBJ2-7, with D maybe TRBD1 (5 bases). Trimming stripped 6 bases from V and 4 bases from J, with 10 bases between. The germline V gene has CDR1 ENHRY and CDR2 SYGVKD. This CDR3 contains 12 residues. The CDR3 DNA reads TGTGCCATCAGCCCAGGGTATTACGAGCAGTACTTC. Encoded protein: CAISPGYYEQYF.

The V call is TRBV6-1, the J call TRBJ2-7, with a possible D match to TRBD2 (6 bases). Looked up from germline, CDR1 is MNHNS and CDR2 is SASEGT. V lost 6 bases to trimming and J lost 2 bases, with 26 bases between them. The CDR3 runs to 18 residues. CDR3 sequence reads: CASSLRVGRMHGPYEQYF. The CDR3, as DNA: TGTGCCAGCAGCCTAAGGGTAGGGAGGATGCATGGCCCCTACGAGCAGTACTTC.

This sequence joins TRBV20-1 and TRBJ1-6; 7 bases are a match to TRBD1. This CDR3 is 14 amino acids long. V gave up 3 bases and J gave up 7 bases; unmatched junction bases: 6. CDR1 is DFQATT and CDR2 is SNEGSKA in the germline V gene (reference sequence). The DNA for the CDR3 is TGCAGTGCTAGGCCCGACAGGGCCAATTCACCCCTCCACTTT. This encodes CSARPDRANSPLHF.

As concerns this clonotype: This may stem from a read error, because a much larger clone lies one nucleotide away. This rearrangement joins TRBV7-2 to TRBJ1-2; D is undetermined. CDR1 SGHTA and CDR2 FQGNSA come from the germline V gene. V was trimmed by 3 bases and J by 4 bases, leaving 9 bases between them. This CDR3 is 13 amino acids long. Here the CDR3 reads CTSSFDLSYGYTF. DNA of the CDR3: TGTACCAGCAGCTTTGATCTTTCCTATGGCTACACCTTC.

The chain carries TRBV24-1 and TRBJ1-5, with TRBD1 as a possible D gene (5 bases). Germline values: CDR1 KGHDR, CDR2 SFDVKD. The V end lost 5 bases, the J end lost 7 bases, and 11 bases lay between the germline ends. This CDR3 has 13 amino acids. The CDR3: CATSGGWGQPQHF. CDR3 in DNA: TGTGCCACCAGTGGAGGGTGGGGGCAGCCCCAGCATTTT.

In this sample, this clonotype turned up many times. The chain is built from TRBV9 and TRBJ2-2, with 13 bases aligning to TRBD2. CDR3 length equals 17 residues. Germline V gene data show CDR1 as SGDLS and CDR2 as YYNGEE. Trimming removed 0 bases from V and 1 base from J; junction bases left unmatched: 0. This CDR3 reads CASSVGTSGGNTGELFF. CDR3 in DNA: TGTGCCAGCAGCGTAGGGACTAGCGGGGGGAACACCGGGGAGCTGTTTTTT.

This clonotype has just a few counts. Here the CDR3 reads CASSESADTQYF. The CDR3 nucleotides are TGCGCCAGCAGTGAGTCAGCAGATACGCAGTATTTT. The rearrangement links TRBV10-1 to TRBJ2-3, with D unresolved. Trimming took off 0 bases at V and 4 bases at J, with 2 bases between the two ends. The CDR3 extends over 12 amino acids. Germline CDR1 and CDR2: WNHNN and SYGVQD (reference sequence).

DNA of the CDR3: TGTGCCAGCAGCTCTCGGGACGGAAACAATGAGCAGTTCTTC. Its translation is CASSSRDGNNEQFF. The chain carries TRBV2 and TRBJ2-1, with D tentatively TRBD1 or TRBD2 (5 bases each). There are 14 residues in the CDR3. V was cut by 6 bases and J by 5 bases, with 14 bases left in between. Germline V gene lookup returns CDR1 SNHLY and CDR2 FYNNEI. Complete variable domain (other parts from reference TRBV2 and TRBJ2-1): EPEVTQTPSHQVTQMGQEVILRCVPISNHLYFYWYRQILGQKVEFLVSFYNNEISEKSEIFDDQFSVERPDGSNFTLKIRSTKLEDSAMYFCASSSRDGNNEQFFGPGTRLTVL.

The V and J genes are TRBV10-3 and TRBJ2-5; TRBD1 agrees at 9 bases. The junction had 12 bases not matched to a gene; V was cut back by 9 bases and J by 1 base. The CDR3 sequence is 16 residues long. Germline CDR1 and CDR2: ENHRY and SYGVKD. The CDR3 coding sequence is TGTGCCATAGCTGCCGGGACAGGGAACCTCCAAGAGACCCAGTACTTC. Translation gives CAIAAGTGNLQETQYF.

The chain links TRBV2 to TRBJ1-2; 11 bases are a match to TRBD1. Germline V lookup: CDR1 SNHLY, CDR2 FYNNEI. The CDR3 is 13 amino acids. V gave up 3 bases and J gave up 13 bases; unmatched junction bases: 7. CDR3 sequence (DNA): TGTGCCAGCAGTGACGGCGGACAGGGGGCCCCCACCTTC. Its translation: CASSDGGQGAPTF.

The chain recombines TRBV2 with TRBJ2-1; TRBD1 matches at 7 bases. V was pared by 9 bases and J by 10 bases, with 12 bases of the junction left unmatched. The CDR3 runs 13 residues. Germline CDR1 is SNHLY and CDR2 is FYNNEI. In DNA, the CDR3 is TGTGCCAGGAATACAGGGGACAGCAGAGAGCAGTTCTTC. It specifies CARNTGDSREQFF.

About this clonotype: A clone one base away is much larger, so this may be a read error. The CDR3 DNA reads as TGTGCCAGCAGTCCCGGGACAGACAACAATCAGCAGTTCTTC. Amino acid sequence: CASSPGTDNNQQFF. The V call is TRBV12-3 or TRBV12-4, the J call TRBJ2-1; TRBD1 agrees at 7 bases. The CDR3 runs 14 residues.

At least ten counts were recorded for this clonotype. CDR3: CASSPIGGYGYTF. The CDR3, as DNA: TGTGCCAGCAGCCCCATCGGGGGGTATGGCTACACCTTC. The genes are TRBV27 and TRBJ1-2; TRBD1 might be the D (5 bases). The CDR3 is made up of 13 amino acids. The germline V gene encodes CDR1 MNHEY and CDR2 SMNVEV (reference sequence). Trimming took off 6 bases at V and 5 bases at J, with 13 bases between the two ends.

The rearrangement uses TRBV13 and TRBJ2-7; 8 bases align to TRBD1. J was trimmed by 4 bases and V by 6 bases; bases with no gene match: 11. CDR3 length: 15 residues. Germline CDR1 and CDR2: PRHDT and FYEKMQ (reference sequence). In DNA form, the CDR3 reads TGTGCCAGCAGTAGTACGGACAGGGATTTTTACGAGCAGTACTTC. Protein product: CASSSTDRDFYEQYF.

This clonotype has ten or more counts. The genes are TRBV5-8 and TRBJ2-7, with 8 bases identical to TRBD1. Looked up from germline, CDR1 is SGHTS and CDR2 is YDEGEE. The trim removed 1 base at V and 5 bases at J, leaving 2 bases unmatched. The CDR3 has 13 residues. The CDR3 sequence is CASSLQGANEQYF. CDR3 sequence (DNA): TGTGCCAGCAGCTTGCAGGGGGCTAACGAGCAGTACTTC.